This TCR beta chain is drawn from a study of T cells of healthy individuals. The J segment lost 2 bases and the V segment lost 2 bases, leaving 10 bases of the junction unmatched. Germline-derived CDR1 and CDR2 are DFQATT and SNEGSKA (reference sequence). CDR3 length: 16 residues. TCRdb fed the 5' RACE reads into MiXCR, producing one record per CDR3 protein. The sample has about 53,000 distinct CDR3 sequences; under 15% are singletons. The sample holds a few counts of this clonotype. The TCR originated in a human donor in good health. The chain is built from TRBV20-1 and TRBJ2-7; 9 bases agree with TRBD1. CDR3 in amino acids: CSARLIRQGVTYEQYF. The CDR3 nucleotides read TGCAGTGCTAGACTTATCCGACAGGGGGTAACCTACGAGCAGTACTTC.